Presented here are 15 T cell receptor beta chains from one specimen sequenced in a study of OX40 agonist ivuxolimab in advanced cancers. Generated by immunoSEQ multiplex PCR, the TCRdb table keeps only in-frame clones and is missing some. The sample lists tens of thousands of clones, roughly 84% occurring once. The sample consisted of CD4+ or CD8+ T cells sorted from blood, taken in a trial of the OX40 agonist ivuxolimab. All receptors derive from an adult with an advanced solid tumor such as melanoma, head and neck, liver or kidney cancer.

J is TRBJ2-3 and V is TRBV11-2, with D unresolved. Germline-derived CDR1 and CDR2 are SGHAT and FQNNGV. With 5 bases removed from V and 4 bases from J, the gap between germline ends came to 13 bases. This CDR3 has 14 amino acids. CDR3 nucleotide sequence: TGTGCCAGCAGCCCATTTTGGGCGCCAGATACGCAGTATTTT. It codes for CASSPFWAPDTQYF.

The chain combines TRBV5-1 with TRBJ2-1; 12 positions agree with TRBD2. The CDR3 length is 17 residues. Germline CDR1 and CDR2: SGHRS and YFSETQ. J gave up 0 bases and V 5 bases, and 6 bases lay outside the gene matches. The CDR3 reads CASRTSGRSSSYNEQFF. DNA for the CDR3: TGCGCCAGCAGGACTAGCGGGAGATCGAGCTCCTACAATGAGCAGTTCTTC.

The chain employs TRBV4-3 and TRBJ2-1, with a possible D match to TRBD1 (6 bases). The germline gives CDR1 LGHNA, CDR2 YSLEER. The ends were cut back, 0 bases at V and 6 bases at J, with 12 bases in the middle. This CDR3 contains 15 residues. The CDR3 is CASSQDGWTVNEQFF. In nucleotides, the CDR3 is TGCGCCAGCAGCCAAGACGGTTGGACAGTCAATGAGCAGTTCTTC.

The chain has TRBV7-2 and TRBJ2-7, with 8 nucleotides matching TRBD2. Germline V gene lookup returns CDR1 SGHTA and CDR2 FQGNSA. CDR3 length equals 14 residues. The V gene end was trimmed by 6 bases and the J gene end by 6 bases; junction bases not matched to a gene: 10. CDR3: CASSPSGSWGEQYF. For the CDR3, the DNA is TGTGCCAGCAGTCCAAGCGGGAGTTGGGGCGAGCAGTACTTC.

The gene calls are TRBV5-1 and TRBJ2-2, with 7 bases that match TRBD1. Germline V gene sequence: CDR1 SGHRS, CDR2 YFSETQ. CDR3 length equals 15 residues. V shed 4 bases and J 6 bases; nucleotides not matched to a gene: 9. This chain's CDR3 is CASSEGQNAAGELFF. In DNA, the CDR3 is TGCGCCAGCAGCGAGGGACAGAACGCCGCCGGGGAGCTGTTTTTT. The full variable domain, in which reference TRBV5-1 and TRBJ2-2 provide the parts outside the CDR3, is KAGVTQTPRYLIKTRGQQVTLSCSPISGHRSVSWYQQTPGQGLQFLFEYFSETQRNKGNFPGRFSGRQFSNSRSEMNVSTLELGDSALYLCASSEGQNAAGELFFGEGSRLTVL.

The chain carries TRBV7-2 and TRBJ2-6, with D possibly being TRBD1 (6 bases). From germline, CDR1 is SGHTA and CDR2 FQGNSA. This CDR3 has 14 amino acids. The V and J ends lost 5 bases and 9 bases respectively, with 14 bases between them. Here the CDR3 reads CASSPRGSNNVLTF. CDR3 in DNA: TGTGCCAGCAGCCCGAGGGGGTCAAACAACGTCCTGACTTTC.

The V call is TRBV7-2, the J call TRBJ1-5; D is possibly TRBD1 (5 bases). The CDR3 length is 15 residues. Germline V gene data show CDR1 as SGHTA and CDR2 as FQGNSA. With 6 bases removed from V and 2 bases from J, the gap between germline ends came to 14 bases. The CDR3 here is CASRPRGGGNQPQHF. CDR3 DNA: TGTGCCAGCAGGCCAAGGGGTGGAGGCAATCAGCCCCAGCATTTT.

The chain carries TRBV6-1 and TRBJ1-5; no clear D gene. This CDR3 has 15 residues. Germline V CDR1 and CDR2: MNHNS, SASEGT. Trimming shortened V by 4 bases and J by 2 bases, and 12 bases separated the two germline ends. The CDR3 spells CASSAREVGNQPQHF. CDR3 nucleotides: TGTGCCAGCAGTGCAAGGGAGGTTGGCAATCAGCCCCAGCATTTT.

In this sample, this clone turned up once. J is TRBJ1-1 and V is TRBV28, with a tentative D call TRBD1 (6 bases). Germline assignment: CDR1 MDHEN and CDR2 SYDVKM. The CDR3 has 15 residues. V was pared by 6 bases and J by 1 base, with 15 bases between. The chain's CDR3 is CASSGQSDWNTEAFF. The DNA for the CDR3 is TGTGCCAGCAGCGGACAGAGCGACTGGAACACTGAAGCTTTCTTT.

The rearrangement uses TRBV2 and TRBJ1-3; D unresolved. The germline gives CDR1 SNHLY, CDR2 FYNNEI. Trimming stripped 6 bases from V and 2 bases from J, with 8 bases between. CDR3 size: 13 residues. The CDR3 is CASRTNAGNTIYF. The CDR3 coding sequence is TGTGCCAGCAGGACGAACGCTGGAAACACCATATATTTT.

V gene TRBV6-5 combines with J gene TRBJ1-2; D is unresolved. In germline, CDR1 is MNHEY, CDR2 SVGAGI. The CDR3 is 16 amino acids. The V and J ends lost 0 bases and 4 bases respectively, with 15 bases between them. CDR3 amino acids: CASSYSPSPLGYGYTF. The CDR3, as DNA: TGTGCCAGCAGTTACTCCCCTAGCCCGCTCGGCTATGGCTACACCTTC.

A few counts support this clone. V is TRBV2 and J is TRBJ1-5; TRBD1 is a possible D gene (5 bases). The length of the CDR3 is 14 residues. The germline V and J ends were trimmed by 0 bases and 6 bases, with 9 bases remaining between them. The germline CDR1 and CDR2 sequences are SNHLY and FYNNEI. DNA of the CDR3: TGTGCCAGCAGTGAAGCAGGGGCCGGTCAGCCCCAGCATTTT. This codes for CASSEAGAGQPQHF. The whole variable domain, remainder taken from reference TRBV2 and TRBJ1-5, is EPEVTQTPSHQVTQMGQEVILRCVPISNHLYFYWYRQILGQKVEFLVSFYNNEISEKSEIFDDQFSVERPDGSNFTLKIRSTKLEDSAMYFCASSEAGAGQPQHFGDGTRLSIL.

The rearrangement links TRBV5-1 to TRBJ2-1; the match to TRBD1 covers 8 bases. This CDR3 comprises 15 residues. The trim removed 4 bases at V and 0 bases at J, leaving 3 bases unmatched. CDR1 SGHRS and CDR2 YFSETQ come from the germline V gene. In DNA, the CDR3 is TGCGCCAGCAGCGGACAGGGAAGCTCCTACAATGAGCAGTTCTTC. This gives the protein CASSGQGSSYNEQFF.

V is TRBV5-1 and J is TRBJ1-2, with D possibly TRBD1 on 5 matching bases. CDR1 and CDR2 from the germline V gene are SGHRS and YFSETQ. Trimming took 6 bases from V and 5 from J, leaving 20 bases between them. This CDR3 contains 15 residues. The DNA for the CDR3 is TGCGCCAGCAAGGTACAGTTGCAGGGCTCTTATGGCTACACCTTC. Its protein product is CASKVQLQGSYGYTF.

The chain joins TRBV7-3 to TRBJ2-1, with D uncertain. The germline CDR1 and CDR2 sequences are SGHTA and FQGTGA. V was pared by 5 bases and J by 6 bases, with 11 bases between. This CDR3 region has 13 residues. The CDR3 region has the DNA TGTGCCAGCAGCCTATCCTCGGGCAATGAGCAGTTCTTC. It yields the protein CASSLSSGNEQFF.